The rows below give T cell receptor beta chains drawn from one sample of a study of blood T cell repertoires in COVID-19. Assay: immunoSEQ multiplex PCR; the TCRdb copy retains only in-frame clones and omits some. The table shows about 84,000 clones, with about 80% occurring only once. The sequenced sample was peripheral blood. These receptors were obtained from a man aged 45-65 years with active or convalescent COVID-19. The CDR3 runs from the conserved cysteine through the conserved F or W.

cdr3_aa j_call v_call
CASSRGAGASYGYTF TRBJ1-2 TRBV3-1/TRBV3-2
CASSLLAGNAKETQYF TRBJ2-5 TRBV5-1
CASSPRGRPYEQYF TRBJ2-7 TRBV11-3
CASSEWGGSSYEQYF TRBJ2-7 TRBV25-1
CASRSSGGTSSTDTQYF TRBJ2-3 TRBV7-9
CASSLNRDSGNTIYF TRBJ1-3 TRBV18
CASQGLSPNTIYF TRBJ1-3 TRBV12-3/TRBV12-4
CASTPRGGTPLYGYTF TRBJ1-2 TRBV19
CASSEHRTGAGETQYF TRBJ2-5 TRBV6-1
CASSLIGASSLTEAFF TRBJ1-1 TRBV7-9
CASSTARPGGNTIYF TRBJ1-3 TRBV6-6
CASRSTSGGTGELFF TRBJ2-2 TRBV7-2
CASSPGSGGYGYTF TRBJ1-2 TRBV11-2
CSARGREQFF TRBJ2-1 TRBV20-1
CASRRASTDTQYF TRBJ2-3 TRBV7-3